Listed here are 32 T cell receptor beta chains from one sample, sequenced in a study of OX40 agonist ivuxolimab in advanced cancers. Libraries were prepared by immunoSEQ multiplex PCR; TCRdb keeps only in-frame clonotypes and omits some of them. The sample shows approximately 74,000 clones, over 75% of them seen only once. The sample was CD4+ or CD8+ T cells sorted from blood, taken in a trial of the OX40 agonist ivuxolimab. The receptors were sampled from an adult with an advanced solid tumor such as melanoma, head and neck, liver or kidney cancer.

The chain uses TRBV30 and TRBJ2-5, with 10 bases fitting TRBD1. The CDR3 has 15 amino acids. V lost 4 bases to trimming and J lost 5 bases; unmatched junction nucleotides: 10. The germline V gene encodes CDR1 GTSNPN and CDR2 SVGIG (reference sequence). The CDR3 DNA reads TGTGCCTGGATACAGGGGACAGGGGTATTGGAGACCCAGTACTTC. Amino acid sequence: CAWIQGTGVLETQYF.

The rearrangement links TRBV4-3 to TRBJ2-2; the D is unclear. The CDR3 is 15 residues long. The germline V gene encodes CDR1 LGHNA and CDR2 YSLEER. Between the trimmed V and J ends, which lost 0 bases and 6 bases, there was a span of 11 bases. The CDR3 here is CASSQDFGTAGELFF. The CDR3 coding sequence is TGCGCCAGCAGCCAAGATTTCGGAACGGCCGGGGAGCTGTTTTTT.

The chain links TRBV21-1 to TRBJ2-2. TRBV21-1 is given as a pseudogene. CDR3 size: 16 residues. Written as DNA, the CDR3 is TGTGCCAGCAGCGACCCCGAAAGGCGTAACACCGGGGAGCTGTTTTTT. Protein product: CASSDPERRNTGELFF.

This clone came up a few times. This CDR3 reads CASSQEMSSAYNEQFF. In DNA, the CDR3 is TGTGCCAGCAGCCAAGAAATGTCTAGCGCCTACAATGAGCAGTTCTTC. The chain joins TRBV4-2 to TRBJ2-1; weak D call: TRBD2 (6 bases). V lost 0 bases and J lost 2, with 11 bases in between. The CDR3 contains 16 residues. CDR1 is LGHNA, CDR2 YNFKEQ, per germline.

This chain uses TRBV5-4 with TRBJ2-5, with D uncertain. Germline-derived CDR1 and CDR2 are SGHNT and YYREEE (reference sequence). Trimming took off 4 bases at V and 6 bases at J, with 16 bases between the two ends. The CDR3 runs 14 residues. CDR3 coding DNA: TGTGCCAGCAGCGCCACTCAGAACCCAAAGACCCAGTACTTC. This gives the protein CASSATQNPKTQYF.

About this clone: Additional DNA sequences in this sample encode the identical CDR3. J is TRBJ1-1 and V is TRBV4-1; D gene unclear. V dropped 0 bases and J dropped 1 base, with 9 bases sitting between them. The V gene's germline CDR1 is MGHRA and CDR2 YSYEKL. The CDR3 contains 15 residues. The CDR3: CASSQDLVRNTEAFF. CDR3 in DNA: TGCGCCAGCAGCCAAGATTTGGTTAGGAACACTGAAGCTTTCTTT.

The gene calls are TRBV27 and TRBJ2-1; 10 bases line up with TRBD2. The CDR3 has 15 residues. Per germline, CDR1 MNHEY and CDR2 SMNVEV (reference sequence). J was trimmed by 6 bases and V by 6 bases; bases with no gene match: 8. The CDR3 reads CASRTLAGVGNEQFF. CDR3 DNA sequence: TGTGCCAGCAGAACCCTAGCGGGAGTTGGCAATGAGCAGTTCTTC.

This sequence joins TRBV18 and TRBJ2-1, with 7 bases fitting TRBD2. V shed 4 bases and J 5 bases; nucleotides not matched to a gene: 2. The CDR3 extends over 13 amino acids. CDR1 is KGHSH and CDR2 is LQKENI in the germline V gene. The CDR3 DNA sequence: TGTGCCAGCTCACGCAGCGGGGACAATGAGCAGTTCTTC. Amino acid sequence: CASSRSGDNEQFF.

This clone showed up just once. The chain has TRBV7-2 and TRBJ2-2; D gene unclear. CDR1 SGHTA and CDR2 FQGNSA come from the germline V gene. The V and J ends lost 1 base and 7 bases respectively, with 10 bases between them. The CDR3 consists of 14 residues. This CDR3 reads CASSLVATGGELFF. CDR3 nucleotides: TGTGCCAGCAGCTTAGTAGCCACCGGCGGGGAGCTGTTTTTT.

The chain is built from TRBV5-1 and TRBJ2-5; weak D call: TRBD1 (5 bases). Germline assignment: CDR1 SGHRS and CDR2 YFSETQ. This CDR3 has 14 amino acids. Trimming shortened V by 1 base and J by 4 bases, and 11 bases separated the two germline ends. CDR3 bases: TGCGCCAGCAGCTTGAATGGGGCGAGAGAGACCCAGTACTTC. Its translation is CASSLNGARETQYF.

This rearrangement joins TRBV28 to TRBJ2-7; 7 nucleotides align to TRBD2. V shed 5 bases, J shed 2 bases, and the junction held 3 bases outside the gene matches. Germline values: CDR1 MDHEN, CDR2 SYDVKM. The CDR3 is 13 residues long. This chain's CDR3 is CASSQGTTYEQYF. In nucleotides, the CDR3 is TGTGCCAGCAGTCAAGGGACTACCTACGAGCAGTACTTC.

The chain uses TRBV18 and TRBJ2-3; 14 bases map to TRBD2. With V trimmed by 0 bases and J by 1 base, 0 bases remained unmatched. CDR3 length: 17 amino acids. CDR1 and CDR2 from the germline V gene are KGHSH and LQKENI. The CDR3 DNA reads as TGTGCCAGCTCACCACCGGGACTAGCGGGGGGCACAGATACGCAGTATTTT. Translation gives CASSPPGLAGGTDTQYF. Full variable domain (missing parts from reference TRBV18 and TRBJ2-3): NAGVMQNPRHLVRRRGQEARLRCSPMKGHSHVYWYRQLPEEGLKFMVYLQKENIIDESGMPKERFSAEFPKEGPSILRIQQVVRGDSAAYFCASSPPGLAGGTDTQYFGPGTRLTVL.

The chain recombines TRBV19 with TRBJ2-7, with a weak D call TRBD1 (5 bases). From germline, CDR1 is LNHDA and CDR2 SQIVND (reference sequence). Trimming cost V 9 bases and J 7 bases, with 19 bases left between them. This CDR3 contains 13 residues. The CDR3 coding sequence is TGTGCCAGCCCCAGGAGCCTTTGGACAGAGCAGTACGTC. Its protein is CASPRSLWTEQYV.

The V gene is TRBV28, the J gene TRBJ1-1; D gene ambiguous. Germline V CDR1 and CDR2: MDHEN, SYDVKM. The CDR3 loop spans 12 amino acids. The V and J ends lost 6 bases and 4 bases respectively, with 9 bases between them. CDR3 residues: CASRLEPTEAFF. Here the CDR3 DNA reads TGTGCCAGCAGGTTGGAGCCCACTGAAGCTTTCTTT. The full variable domain, with the rest looked up from reference TRBV28 and TRBJ1-1, is DVKVTQSSRYLVKRTGEKVFLECVQDMDHENMFWYRQDPGLGLRLIYFSYDVKMKEKGDIPEGYSVSREKKERFSLILESASTNQTSMYLCASRLEPTEAFFGQGTRLTVV.

This chain connects TRBV28 to TRBJ1-3; a weak D match, TRBD1 (6 bases). This CDR3 has 15 residues. Deletions cut 7 bases from V and 3 bases from J, with 16 bases between. The germline CDR1 and CDR2 sequences are MDHEN and SYDVKM. This CDR3 is CASTTTGADGNTIYF. The CDR3 coding sequence is TGTGCCAGCACCACCACGGGGGCTGATGGAAACACCATATATTTT.

The chain uses TRBV5-1 and TRBJ2-2; D might be TRBD1 (7 bases). V lost 4 bases to trimming and J lost 7 bases, with 14 bases between them. CDR3 length equals 14 residues. The germline CDR1 and CDR2 sequences are SGHRS and YFSETQ. The CDR3 here is CASSPGQEGGELFF. CDR3 nucleotides: TGCGCCAGCAGCCCCGGACAGGAGGGCGGGGAGCTGTTTTTT.

This clone has more than one count but fewer than ten. The chain is built from TRBV11-2 and TRBJ1-6, with no clear D. Trimming shortened V by 0 bases and J by 10 bases, and 10 bases separated the two germline ends. Germline assignment: CDR1 SGHAT and CDR2 FQNNGV. This CDR3 comprises 14 residues. The CDR3 DNA sequence: TGTGCCAGCAGCTTAGATGTCCCGAACTCACCCCTCCACTTT. It encodes CASSLDVPNSPLHF.

The chain recombines TRBV9 with TRBJ2-7; D gene ambiguous. Per germline, CDR1 SGDLS and CDR2 YYNGEE. V was cut by 0 bases and J by 0 bases, with 16 bases left in between. The CDR3 is made up of 17 amino acids. The CDR3 DNA reads TGTGCCAGCAGCGTAGGTCGTTTCCAGACATTCTCCTACGAGCAGTACGTC. It encodes CASSVGRFQTFSYEQYV.

This clone was detected once. The chain is built from TRBV2 and TRBJ1-3; D might be TRBD1 (5 bases). Trimming took off 7 bases at V and 1 base at J, with 17 bases between the two ends. Germline-derived CDR1 and CDR2 are SNHLY and FYNNEI. The CDR3 consists of 16 residues. The CDR3 DNA is TGTGCCAGCATTAGGGGCCAGACGGTTTCTGGAAACACCATATATTTT. It is translated as CASIRGQTVSGNTIYF.

This chain uses TRBV6-4 with TRBJ1-4, with D perhaps matching TRBD1 (6 bases). Trimming removed 0 bases from V and 3 bases from J, with 11 bases in between. There are 16 residues in the CDR3. Per germline, CDR1 MRHNA and CDR2 SNTAGT. The CDR3 region is CASSDSQAGANEKLFF. The CDR3 DNA follows: TGTGCCAGCAGTGACTCGCAGGCAGGGGCTAATGAAAAACTGTTTTTT.

V usage is TRBV29-1 and J usage is TRBJ2-1; 10 bases are a match to TRBD1. The trim removed 6 bases at V and 6 bases at J, leaving 5 bases unmatched. In germline, CDR1 is SQVTM, CDR2 ANQGSEA. The CDR3 length is 13 residues. The CDR3 is CSVGTGVFNEQFF. The CDR3 DNA reads as TGCAGCGTCGGGACAGGGGTGTTCAATGAGCAGTTCTTC.

The rearrangement uses TRBV19 and TRBJ2-7; 11 bases match TRBD2. The CDR3 sequence is 16 residues long. Germline lookup yields CDR1 LNHDA and CDR2 SQIVND (reference sequence). V lost 4 bases to trimming and J lost 5 bases; unmatched junction nucleotides: 10. The CDR3 sequence is CASSKGTLAGVDEQYF. In DNA, the CDR3 is TGTGCCAGTAGTAAGGGGACACTAGCGGGAGTAGACGAGCAGTACTTC.

This chain links TRBV14 with TRBJ2-5; TRBD1 matches 8 bases. Looked up from germline, CDR1 is SGHDN and CDR2 is FVKESK. This CDR3 has 16 residues. The V segment lost 2 bases and the J segment 5 bases; nucleotides outside the gene matches: 10. CDR3 sequence reads: CASSQPGQGPRETQYF. The DNA for the CDR3 is TGTGCCAGCAGCCAACCAGGACAGGGCCCGCGGGAGACCCAGTACTTC.

This chain joins TRBV7-9 and TRBJ2-1; D may match TRBD1 or TRBD2 (5 bases each). The length of the CDR3 is 15 residues. V dropped 3 bases and J dropped 10 bases, with 19 bases sitting between them. In germline, CDR1 is SEHNR, CDR2 FQNEAQ (reference sequence). The CDR3 nucleotides are TGTGCCAGCAGCTTCAGGGACGCCGGCGGTCGGGAGCAGTTCTTC. It yields the protein CASSFRDAGGREQFF.

This clone came up once. The rearrangement uses TRBV28 and TRBJ1-2; D not resolved. Trimming left V 4 bases short and J 2 bases short, with 8 bases between. This CDR3 is built from 13 residues. Per germline, CDR1 MDHEN and CDR2 SYDVKM. CDR3: CASSWIGNYGYTF. CDR3 DNA sequence: TGTGCCAGCAGTTGGATAGGGAACTATGGCTACACCTTC.

The V gene is TRBV19, the J gene TRBJ2-6, with 7 bases identical to TRBD1. Germline assignment: CDR1 LNHDA and CDR2 SQIVND (reference sequence). After removal of 3 bases from V and 0 bases from J, the junction contained 8 bases not matched to a gene. The CDR3 is 18 residues long. The CDR3: CASSILDRSPSGANVLTF. The CDR3 coding sequence is TGTGCCAGTAGTATTTTGGACAGGTCCCCCTCTGGGGCCAACGTCCTGACTTTC.

V is TRBV18 and J is TRBJ2-7; D is perhaps TRBD2 (5 bases). Germline V gene lookup returns CDR1 KGHSH and CDR2 LQKENI. This CDR3 comprises 15 residues. V shed 6 bases and J shed 7 bases, with 22 bases lying between them. CDR3 in DNA: TGTGCCAGCTCCCCAGGCCAGCGGCGCCCAGGAGAGCAGTACGTC. Amino acid sequence: CASSPGQRRPGEQYV.

This sequence joins TRBV28 and TRBJ1-5, with 12 bases identical to TRBD1. Germline V gives CDR1 MDHEN, CDR2 SYDVKM. The length of the CDR3 is 18 residues. With 6 bases clipped from V and 1 base from J, the junction kept 10 bases outside the gene matches. CDR3 sequence reads: CASSRDRGRLTSNQPQHF. CDR3 sequence (DNA): TGTGCCAGCAGCCGGGACAGGGGGCGCCTAACAAGCAATCAGCCCCAGCATTTT.

CDR3: CASSHPGGDGQFF. The CDR3 nucleotides are TGTGCCAGCAGCCACCCCGGGGGGGACGGGCAGTTCTTC. J is TRBJ2-1 and V is TRBV27; 8 nucleotides agree with TRBD2. V trimming: 6 bases; J trimming: 12 bases; junction bases outside the gene matches: 10. The CDR3 extends over 13 amino acids. Looked up from germline, CDR1 is MNHEY and CDR2 is SMNVEV (reference sequence).

This chain links TRBV7-2 with TRBJ2-7; either TRBD1 or TRBD2 may fit D (5 bases each). The length of the CDR3 is 13 residues. Trimming stripped 5 bases from V and 0 bases from J, with 8 bases between. Germline CDR1 is SGHTA and CDR2 is FQGNSA. The CDR3 protein is CASSPGPSYEQYF. As DNA, the CDR3 is TGTGCCAGCAGCCCGGGACCCTCCTACGAGCAGTACTTC.

The chain combines TRBV5-1 with TRBJ1-2; D not certain. The CDR3 consists of 12 residues. With 4 bases removed from V and 3 bases from J, the gap between germline ends came to 7 bases. The germline CDR1 and CDR2 sequences are SGHRS and YFSETQ. Written as DNA, the CDR3 is TGCGCCAGCAGCATCAGTGACTATGGCTACACCTTC. Translating it yields CASSISDYGYTF.

J is TRBJ2-2 and V is TRBV5-1; 7 bases agree with TRBD2. The CDR3 has 14 amino acids. In germline, CDR1 is SGHRS, CDR2 YFSETQ. V trimming: 3 bases; J trimming: 7 bases; junction bases outside the gene matches: 6. This chain's CDR3 is CASSSRGGDGELFF. The CDR3 nucleotides read TGCGCCAGCAGCTCCCGGGGAGGGGACGGGGAGCTGTTTTTT. The variable domain in full, completed from reference TRBV5-1 and TRBJ2-2, reads KAGVTQTPRYLIKTRGQQVTLSCSPISGHRSVSWYQQTPGQGLQFLFEYFSETQRNKGNFPGRFSGRQFSNSRSEMNVSTLELGDSALYLCASSSRGGDGELFFGEGSRLTVL.